Reported below is one T cell receptor (beta chain). This sample was taken from a study of OX40 agonist ivuxolimab in advanced cancers. The CDR3 runs 17 residues. V lost 0 bases and J 4 bases, leaving 15 bases between the germline ends. Germline assignment: CDR1 ENHRY and CDR2 SYGVKD. Sequencing was performed with immunoSEQ multiplex PCR; in TCRdb, only in-frame clones are kept and a portion is missing. The sample has some 14,000 clones, 80% seen once. This TCR was recovered from an adult with an advanced solid tumor such as melanoma, head and neck, liver or kidney cancer. The material was CD4+ or CD8+ T cells sorted from blood, obtained in a trial of the OX40 agonist ivuxolimab. V gene TRBV10-3 combines with J gene TRBJ2-2; a possible D gene is TRBD2 (6 bases). This CDR3 is CAISESIIAASTGELFF. CDR3 sequence (DNA): TGTGCCATCAGTGAGTCGATAATAGCGGCCTCCACCGGGGAGCTGTTTTTT.